This TCR beta chain was recorded in a study of T cells in localized non-small cell lung cancer (dated by TCRdb to the early 2020s). A note on the overall study: The study examined T cell repertoires in a few hundred patients with early-stage NSCLC and compared tumors with uninvolved tumor-adjacent lungs. A mean age of roughly 66 years was recorded for the NSCLC patients, of whom approximately 130 were male and about a hundred were female. The cohort was made up of under 250 treatment-naive NSCLC patients whose localized lung tumors had been resected.

On this clone itself: The specificity of this receptor is unknown. Within one base of it there is no much larger clone, and no base qualities were kept.

From the germline V gene, CDR1 is MGHRA and CDR2 is YSYEKL. Taken from cysteine to phenylalanine, the CDR3 has 13 residues. The CDR3 DNA has 39 bases and is translated from base 1. For this chain, trimming is 1 base at the V end and 12 bases at the J end, and the number of junction bases without a gene match is 6. Beyond this particular receptor, the publication reports: Because the study design was exploratory, TCR variables were selected using unadjusted p-values without false-discovery rate correction. Of the top 100 tumor clones, a median of roughly 57 were detected in paired uninvolved adjacent lung; under 30 were also among that lung's top 100. Higher blood T cell density associated with longer overall survival, while higher adjacent-lung clonality associated with shorter survival. Because multi-region sequencing of the tumors was not done, intratumor heterogeneity could not be ruled out. The highest T cell clonality was observed in uninvolved tumor-adjacent lung, where clonality exceeded that of tumor, suggesting that antigenic responses were more focused in uninvolved tumor-adjacent lung.

At diagnosis, peripheral blood, uninvolved tumor-adjacent lung and tumor were collected and were preserved as a mix of fresh-frozen and FFPE material. For TCR repertoire profiling, the blood samples were analyzed as peripheral blood mononuclear cells. TCR beta CDR3 regions were sequenced from DNA using the immunoSEQ Assay. The authors' pipeline ran thus. T cell density was computed as TCR beta template counts normalized to usable DNA estimated by amplifying housekeeping genes. Using the preseqR package, richness was estimated by extrapolating to 120,000 templates for tissue samples and 400,000 templates for PBMC samples. Clonality was calculated as one minus Pielou's evenness. Tissue-enriched TCRs were identified by differential abundance testing using productive amino-acid clonotypes, minimum total count 5 and alpha 0.1. The Jaccard Index and the Morisita Overlap Index were used to measure how much the repertoires overlapped between compartments. GLIPH grouped TCR beta CDR3s together with public tetramer-defined viral CDR3s, and a viral motif had to include at least three viral sequences and show V-gene enrichment. Here the immuneACCESS table is served through TCRdb, limited to in-frame sequences with V and J called. Missing clones are a known gap in these copies; in checked studies unresolved V genes cover under half, and the rest lacks a known reason. The V and J calls and clone size come from that table; D and trimming were worked out from the DNA. Across this sample there are roughly 89,000 clones, with approximately 91% seen only once. Of the sample, over 3.5% falls within the top ten clones.

The chain joins TRBV4-1 to TRBJ2-1; TRBD2 fits 7 bases in the junction. This sample comprised PBMCs, obtained before any cancer treatment. This receptor was obtained from a woman aged 40-69 years with stage II squamous cell lung carcinoma. The DNA reads as follows: TGCGCCAGCAGCCAAGGAGGGAGGGTGGGGCAGTTCTTC. Its product reads: CASSQGGRVGQFF.